This T cell receptor beta chain was obtained from a study of blood T cell repertoires in COVID-19 (dated by TCRdb to about 2020). The study in broad terms: Samples from collaborators originated in the United States, Italy and Spain and spanned both the acute and convalescent phases of COVID-19. The prospective study material was composed of cDNA or gDNA derived from T cells, B-cell-depleted T cells, or PBMCs. Deeply sampled blood TCRbeta repertoires from subjects exposed to, actively infected with, or recovered from COVID-19 were included in the dataset. A freely available public database, intended as a resource for researchers studying the immune response to SARS-CoV-2, is where the repertoires were released. The samples were drawn from the first 160 participants of the ongoing ImmuneRACE study and from roughly 1,300 subjects provided by 6 global collaborators. Sample metadata almost always included a de-identified subject ID, COVID-19 status, age in years and sex. HLA class I and class II types, where available, came from metadata supplied by the sample provider rather than from assay-based typing. The paper as a whole reports these results and caveats: The amount of clinical and demographic metadata varied by source and participant and was provided uncurated.

Collaborating institutions collected whole blood in K2EDTA tubes following their own protocols. For TCRbeta analysis, collaborators shipped samples as frozen whole blood, isolated PBMCs, or DNA extracted from either of those sample types. V loses 8 bases of germline sequence and J loses 2 bases, and the interval between the two ends is 19 bases. The CDR3 measures 16 amino acids from cysteine to phenylalanine. Solely the CDR3 DNA is kept, with 48 bases framed from the first base. Looking up the germline V gene (reference sequence) yields CDR1 LNHDA and CDR2 SQIVND. The immunoSEQ Assay, a bias-controlled multiplex PCR, was used to amplify TCRbeta CDR3 regions from genomic DNA. In the source study's methods: The number of nucleated cells in each sample was estimated from the amplification of reference gene primers within the assay. To quantify the absolute abundance of each unique TCRbeta CDR3 rearrangement, sequence reads were collapsed and filtered. For each sample, productive Simpson clonality was calculated as the square root of Simpson's diversity index over productive rearrangements. Here the immuneACCESS table is served through TCRdb, limited to in-frame sequences with V and J called. Missing clones are a known gap in these copies; in checked studies unresolved V genes cover under half, and the rest lacks a known reason. V and J calls plus clone size are reproduced from that table; the DNA served to infer D and trimming. In this sample the table shows 30,000 to 40,000 clones, 80% to 90% of which occur a single time. The ten largest clonotypes hold roughly an eighth of the sample.

Note on this clone: Its antigen target is currently unknown. Base qualities are not recorded, but no much larger clone differs from it by a single base.

Material for sequencing was peripheral blood. This sequence uses TRBV19 and TRBJ1-5; the D gene is unclear. The receptor comes from a human donor in a cohort sampled during active COVID-19. In nucleotide form, the sequence is TGTGCCAGTGACGTGGGTGTCACTATCGGCAATCAGCCCCAGCATTTT. It codes for CASDVGVTIGNQPQHF.